These 13 T cell receptor beta chains originate from one sample sequenced in a study of shared clonotypes between healthy human individuals. Assay: immunoSEQ multiplex PCR; the TCRdb copy retains only in-frame clones and omits some. The data contain 1,500,000 or so clones, roughly 96% of them singletons. Sequencing used naive CD4+ T cells sorted from blood. Subset defined: CD45RA+ positively selected. All receptors derive from a man aged 25 to 40 in good health.

CDR3 sequence: CATRGGTGNTIYF. The CDR3 bases are TGTGCCACCAGAGGCGGTACTGGAAACACCATATATTTT. The chain is built from TRBV5-4 and TRBJ1-3; no clear D gene. The CDR3 consists of 13 residues. Germline CDR1 reads SGHNT; CDR2 reads YYREEE (reference sequence). Trimming stripped 9 bases from V and 2 bases from J, with 12 bases between.

The rearrangement links TRBV7-9 to TRBJ2-4; the D is unclear. The ends were cut back, 5 bases at V and 0 bases at J, with 14 bases in the middle. The germline V gene encodes CDR1 SEHNR and CDR2 FQNEAQ (reference sequence). This CDR3 comprises 16 residues. DNA for the CDR3: TGTGCCAGCAGCACACCCCTTCCTTTAGCCAAAAACATTCAGTACTTC. Protein: CASSTPLPLAKNIQYF.

The chain recombines TRBV5-4 with TRBJ1-4; D ambiguous. The germline CDR1 and CDR2 sequences are SGHNT and YYREEE (reference sequence). With 1 base removed from V and 8 bases from J, the gap between germline ends came to 9 bases. The CDR3 contains 13 residues. The CDR3 bases are TGTGCCAGCAGCTTGTTTCCGAGCGAAAAACTGTTTTTT. Translating gives CASSLFPSEKLFF.

The table lists this clone with a count of one. V and J are TRBV7-2 and TRBJ1-2; D possibly corresponds to TRBD1 (5 bases). The V gene's germline CDR1 is SGHTA and CDR2 FQGNSA. There are 14 residues in the CDR3. The V gene lost 3 bases and the J gene lost 6 bases, with 14 bases spanning the gap. CDR3 nucleotides: TGTGCCAGCAGCTTCGAAAGGGGCCGCAATGGCTACACCTTC. This codes for CASSFERGRNGYTF.

The chain joins TRBV4-1 to TRBJ1-2; D is possibly TRBD1 (5 bases). Looked up from germline, CDR1 is MGHRA and CDR2 is YSYEKL. The CDR3 sequence is 15 residues long. Trimming shortened V by 0 bases and J by 7 bases, and 15 bases separated the two germline ends. Written as DNA, the CDR3 is TGCGCCAGCAGCCAAGATTCGTCAGGGTTCAGTGGCTACACCTTC. Translated, it gives CASSQDSSGFSGYTF.

This chain connects TRBV28 to TRBJ2-7; 7 nucleotides match TRBD1. Germline V CDR1 and CDR2: MDHEN, SYDVKM. V dropped 7 bases and J dropped 6; count of bases not matched to a gene: 12. The CDR3 contains 14 residues. The DNA of the CDR3 is TGTGCCAGCATTCCAGGGGGACGTGCAGGCGAGCAGTACTTC. Translated: CASIPGGRAGEQYF.

This clone is a singleton in its sample. This chain uses TRBV7-9 with TRBJ2-5, with 11 bases fitting TRBD2. There are 17 residues in the CDR3. V lost 10 bases to trimming and J lost 4 bases; unmatched junction nucleotides: 17. Germline V CDR1 and CDR2: SEHNR, FQNEAQ (reference sequence). CDR3 sequence (DNA): TGTGCCACCCAATCCTGGGAGTCCGGGACTAGCGGAGAGACCCAGTACTTC. Its translation: CATQSWESGTSGETQYF.

This chain connects TRBV10-3 to TRBJ1-2, with D hard to call. Trimming took 6 bases from V and 8 from J, leaving 16 bases between them. The length of the CDR3 is 13 residues. Germline V CDR1 and CDR2: ENHRY, SYGVKD. The CDR3 nucleotides read TGTGCCATCAGCCCGACTGATATGGTCGGCTACACCTTC. It codes for CAISPTDMVGYTF.

The V and J genes are TRBV18 and TRBJ2-3; no clear D gene. Trimming took off 3 bases at V and 4 bases at J, with 8 bases between the two ends. The CDR3 is 13 amino acids. Germline V gives CDR1 KGHSH, CDR2 LQKENI. The CDR3 region is CASSPYFPDTQYF. The CDR3 nucleotides are TGTGCCAGCTCACCGTACTTCCCAGATACGCAGTATTTT.

This clone has only one observation. J is TRBJ1-5 and V is TRBV7-2; 10 bases agree with TRBD1. The CDR3 runs 18 residues. CDR1 is SGHTA, CDR2 FQGNSA, per germline. Losses at the gene ends were 5 bases for V and 3 bases for J; bases not matched to a gene: 13. The CDR3 nucleotides are TGTGCCAGCAGCGTATTAGCCGGGACAGGGGAATACAATCAGCCCCAGCATTTT. Amino acids: CASSVLAGTGEYNQPQHF. The entire variable domain, with the rest obtained from reference TRBV7-2 and TRBJ1-5, is as follows: GAGVSQSPSNKVTEKGKDVELRCDPISGHTALYWYRQSLGQGLEFLIYFQGNSAPDKSGLPSDRFSAERTGGSVSTLTIQRTQQEDSAVYLCASSVLAGTGEYNQPQHFGDGTRLSIL.

The chain couples TRBV27 to TRBJ1-5, with D possibly matching TRBD1 (6 bases). This CDR3 is 18 amino acids long. Germline V lookup: CDR1 MNHEY, CDR2 SMNVEV (reference sequence). V lost 9 bases and J 7 bases, leaving 31 bases between the germline ends. CDR3 residues: CASSQAGQGLFGGQPQHF. CDR3 nucleotide sequence: TGTGCCAGTTCTCAGGCTGGCCAGGGGCTGTTCGGGGGCCAGCCCCAGCATTTT.

Of note for this clone: Other DNA sequences from this sample encode an identical CDR3 as well. The chain links TRBV5-1 to TRBJ2-7; D is ambiguous. V lost 0 bases, J lost 0 bases, and 7 bases lay in between. CDR3 length: 14 amino acids. The germline V gene has CDR1 SGHRS and CDR2 YFSETQ. This chain's CDR3 is CASSLAPSSYEQYF. CDR3 DNA: TGCGCCAGCAGCTTGGCCCCCTCCTCCTACGAGCAGTACTTC. The full variable domain, with the rest looked up from reference TRBV5-1 and TRBJ2-7, is KAGVTQTPRYLIKTRGQQVTLSCSPISGHRSVSWYQQTPGQGLQFLFEYFSETQRNKGNFPGRFSGRQFSNSRSEMNVSTLELGDSALYLCASSLAPSSYEQYFGPGTRLTVT.

The gene calls are TRBV5-1 and TRBJ2-2; D possibly corresponds to TRBD2 (5 bases). The germline V and J ends were trimmed by 0 bases and 4 bases, with 16 bases remaining between them. Germline values: CDR1 SGHRS, CDR2 YFSETQ. The CDR3 totals 17 residues. The CDR3: CASSLAGKGDSTGELFF. As DNA, the CDR3 is TGCGCCAGCAGCTTGGCCGGAAAGGGAGATTCCACCGGGGAGCTGTTTTTT. Full variable domain (outside the CDR3, taken from reference TRBV5-1 and TRBJ2-2): KAGVTQTPRYLIKTRGQQVTLSCSPISGHRSVSWYQQTPGQGLQFLFEYFSETQRNKGNFPGRFSGRQFSNSRSEMNVSTLELGDSALYLCASSLAGKGDSTGELFFGEGSRLTVL.